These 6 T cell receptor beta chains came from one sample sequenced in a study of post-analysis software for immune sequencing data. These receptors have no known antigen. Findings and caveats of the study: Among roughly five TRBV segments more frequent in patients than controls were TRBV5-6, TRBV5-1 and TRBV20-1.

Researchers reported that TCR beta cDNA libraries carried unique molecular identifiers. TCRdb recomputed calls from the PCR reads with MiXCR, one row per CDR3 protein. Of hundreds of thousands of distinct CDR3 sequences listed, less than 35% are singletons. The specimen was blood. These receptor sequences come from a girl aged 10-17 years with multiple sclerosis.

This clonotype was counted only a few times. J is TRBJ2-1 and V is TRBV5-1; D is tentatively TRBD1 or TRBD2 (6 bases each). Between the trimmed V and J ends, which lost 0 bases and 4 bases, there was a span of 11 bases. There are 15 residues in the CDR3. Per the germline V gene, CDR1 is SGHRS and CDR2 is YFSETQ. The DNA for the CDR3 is TGCGCCAGCAGCTTGGCGGGGGCGAGGTACAATGAGCAGTTCTTC. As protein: CASSLAGARYNEQFF.

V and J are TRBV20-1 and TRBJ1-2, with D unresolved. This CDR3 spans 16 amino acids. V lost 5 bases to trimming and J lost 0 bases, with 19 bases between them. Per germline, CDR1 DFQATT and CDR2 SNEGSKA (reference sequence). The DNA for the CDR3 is TGCAGTGCTTCCCGATCGGCCGGGCCCGCTAACTATGGCTACACCTTC. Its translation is CSASRSAGPANYGYTF.

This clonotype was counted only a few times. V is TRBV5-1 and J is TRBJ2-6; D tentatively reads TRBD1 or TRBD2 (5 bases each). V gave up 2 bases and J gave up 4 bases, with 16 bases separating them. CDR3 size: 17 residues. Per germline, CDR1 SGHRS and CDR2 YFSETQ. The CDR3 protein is CASSFFSEGTGANVLTF. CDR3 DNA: TGCGCCAGCAGCTTCTTCTCAGAGGGGACCGGGGCCAACGTCCTGACTTTC.

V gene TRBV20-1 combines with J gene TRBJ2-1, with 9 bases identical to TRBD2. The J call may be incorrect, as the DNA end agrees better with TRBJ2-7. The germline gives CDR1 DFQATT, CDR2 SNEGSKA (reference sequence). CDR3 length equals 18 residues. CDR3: CSAPLRPQAGGLYNEQYF. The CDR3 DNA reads TGCAGTGCTCCACTACGCCCGCAGGCGGGGGGGCTTTACAATGAGCAGTACTTC.

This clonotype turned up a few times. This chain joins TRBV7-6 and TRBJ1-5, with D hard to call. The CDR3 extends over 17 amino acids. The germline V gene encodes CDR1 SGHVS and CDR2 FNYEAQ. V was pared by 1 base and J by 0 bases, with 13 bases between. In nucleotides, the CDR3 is TGTGCCAGCAGCTTAGGTCCCTTCCGCGATAGCAATCAGCCCCAGCATTTT. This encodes CASSLGPFRDSNQPQHF.

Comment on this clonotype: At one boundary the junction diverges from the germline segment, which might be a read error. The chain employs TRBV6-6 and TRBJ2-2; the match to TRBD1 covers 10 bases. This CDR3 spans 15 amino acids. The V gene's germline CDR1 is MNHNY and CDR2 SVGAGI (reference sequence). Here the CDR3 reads CASSPRTGGTGELLF. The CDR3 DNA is TGTGCCAGCAGTCCAAGGACAGGGGGAACGGGGGAGCTGTTGTTT.